This T cell receptor beta chain was captured in a study of control samples from healthy donors and cancer patients. Generated by immunoSEQ multiplex PCR, the TCRdb table keeps only in-frame clones and is missing some. The sample has about 95,000 clones; roughly nine tenths are singletons. Trimming removed 0 bases from V and 1 base from J, with 9 bases in between. This CDR3 spans 15 amino acids. Germline V gene lookup returns CDR1 SGHAT and CDR2 FQDESV (reference sequence). The sequence was collected from a woman aged 25 to 39 in good health. The sequenced material came from blood. This chain joins TRBV11-1 and TRBJ2-5; D perhaps matches TRBD1 (5 bases). CDR3 residues: CASSLAQGAQETQYF. The CDR3 region has the DNA TGTGCCAGCAGCTTAGCGCAAGGGGCCCAAGAGACCCAGTACTTC.